The rows below give T cell receptor beta chains drawn from one sample of a study of beta chain features in type 1 diabetes. The table came from immunoSEQ multiplex PCR; TCRdb's copy has only in-frame clones and leaves some out. The data show 200,000 to 250,000 clones, with about 14% seen just once and about 0.027% held by the top ten. The specimen was naive CD4+ T cells from blood. The receptors originated from a woman in her thirties or forties in good health. The CDR3 runs from the conserved cysteine through the conserved F or W. The order of the fields is clone size, CDR3 length, V gene, J gene, D gene, CDR3 DNA, CDR3 protein. D genes are given only for firm matches. The size entry is marked missing in some rows and otherwise reads once, few, many or a size class.

size: NA; length: 16; V: TRBV7-2; J: TRBJ1-2; D: TRBD1; DNA: TGTGCCAGCAGCTTATCCTCCGGGGACAGGGGTTATGGCTACACCTTC; CDR3: CASSLSSGDRGYGYTF
size: few; length: 15; V: TRBV6-5; J: TRBJ1-6; D: TRBD1; DNA: TGTGCCAGCAGCCGAGGACAGGGGGGATTCTTACCCCTCCACTTT; CDR3: CASSRGQGGFLPLHF
size: few; length: 17; V: TRBV27; J: TRBJ2-1; D: TRBD1; DNA: TGTGCCAGCAGTTTATACTCCGACAGGGGGTCCTACAATGAGCAGTTCTTC; CDR3: CASSLYSDRGSYNEQFF
size: NA; length: 16; V: TRBV4-2; J: TRBJ1-5; D: TRBD1; DNA: TGTGCCAGCAGCCAAAGGACAGGGGGTTCGGGTCAGCCCCAGCATTTT; CDR3: CASSQRTGGSGQPQHF
size: few; length: 13; V: TRBV11-2; J: TRBJ1-1; D: TRBD1; DNA: TGTGCCAGCAGCTCACAGGGGGACACTGAAGCTTTCTTT; CDR3: CASSSQGDTEAFF
size: NA; length: 14; V: TRBV10-3; J: TRBJ1-6; D: TRBD1; DNA: TGTGCCATCAGCGAGGACAGGGTGAATTCACCCCTCCACTTT; CDR3: CAISEDRVNSPLHF
size: NA; length: 16; V: TRBV7-8; J: TRBJ2-7; D: TRBD1; DNA: TGTGCCAGCAGCTCCCTGGCTGGACAGGTGACCTACGAGCAGTACTTC; CDR3: CASSSLAGQVTYEQYF
size: few; length: 13; V: TRBV2; J: TRBJ2-7; D: NA; DNA: TGTGCCAGCAGACAGGGTAGGAGCTACGAGCAGTACTTC; CDR3: CASRQGRSYEQYF
size: few; length: 17; V: TRBV5-6; J: TRBJ2-1; D: TRBD2; DNA: TGTGCCAGCAGCCTAGGACTAGGATTACGTCTAGGGGAGGAGCAGTTCTTC; CDR3: CASSLGLGLRLGEEQFF
size: few; length: 12; V: TRBV18; J: TRBJ1-2; D: NA; DNA: TGTGCCAGCTCACCATCACAAGATGGCTACACCTTC; CDR3: CASSPSQDGYTF
size: few; length: 13; V: TRBV9; J: TRBJ2-3; D: NA; DNA: TGTGCCAGCAGCGTCGGAGGCACAGATACGCAGTATTTT; CDR3: CASSVGGTDTQYF
size: few; length: 15; V: TRBV4-1; J: TRBJ2-1; D: TRBD1; DNA: TGCGCCAGCAGCCGAGAGACAGGGCCCCACAATGAGCAGTTCTTC; CDR3: CASSRETGPHNEQFF
size: few; length: 16; V: TRBV7-2; J: TRBJ2-2; D: TRBD2; DNA: TGTGCCAGCAGCTTAGGACTAGCGAGGAACACCGGGGAGCTGTTTTTT; CDR3: CASSLGLARNTGELFF
size: NA; length: 13; V: TRBV2; J: TRBJ2-7; D: NA; DNA: TGTGCCAGCACGGGGAGGGGGAACTACGAGCAGTACTTC; CDR3: CASTGRGNYEQYF
size: NA; length: 14; V: TRBV29-1; J: TRBJ2-1; D: TRBD1; DNA: TGCAGCGTTGGAGGGTTGACAGGGGGCAATGAGCAGTTCTTC; CDR3: CSVGGLTGGNEQFF
size: NA; length: 16; V: TRBV7-2; J: TRBJ2-3; D: TRBD2; DNA: TGTGCCAGCAAGGGGACTAGCGGGGATCGCACAGATACGCAGTATTTT; CDR3: CASKGTSGDRTDTQYF
size: NA; length: 14; V: TRBV7-9; J: TRBJ2-5; D: TRBD1; DNA: TGTGCCAGCAGCATCCGACAGGGTGGAGAGACCCAGTACTTC; CDR3: CASSIRQGGETQYF
size: NA; length: 17; V: TRBV9; J: TRBJ2-5; D: TRBD1; DNA: TGTGCCAGCAGCACCACGACCGGGACAGGGAACGGAGAGACCCAGTACTTC; CDR3: CASSTTTGTGNGETQYF
size: NA; length: 14; V: TRBV6-5; J: TRBJ2-7; D: NA; DNA: TGTGCCAGCACCGGCGCGACCTGGGGCCACGAGCAGTACTTC; CDR3: CASTGATWGHEQYF
size: NA; length: 13; V: TRBV9; J: TRBJ2-7; D: NA; DNA: TGTGCCAGCAGCGCGGGGAACTCCTACGAGCAGTACTTC; CDR3: CASSAGNSYEQYF
size: NA; length: 15; V: TRBV10-3; J: TRBJ2-7; D: NA; DNA: TGTGCCATCAGTGAGTCGGTTCTACAGCTGTACGAGCAGTACTTC; CDR3: CAISESVLQLYEQYF
size: NA; length: 14; V: TRBV6-6; J: TRBJ2-3; D: NA; DNA: TGTGCCAGCAGTTACAGGGGCCCCACAGATACGCAGTATTTT; CDR3: CASSYRGPTDTQYF
size: NA; length: 15; V: TRBV9; J: TRBJ2-3; D: NA; DNA: TGTGCCAGCAGCGGGCGGGGCCCTAGCACAGATACGCAGTATTTT; CDR3: CASSGRGPSTDTQYF
size: few; length: 14; V: TRBV5-6; J: TRBJ1-4; D: NA; DNA: TGTGCCAGCAGCTTGGGAGTCCAAAATGAAAAACTGTTTTTT; CDR3: CASSLGVQNEKLFF
size: NA; length: 14; V: TRBV6-5; J: TRBJ2-2; D: NA; DNA: TGTGCCAGCAGACAGGGTTCCAACACCGGGGAGCTGTTTTTT; CDR3: CASRQGSNTGELFF
size: few; length: 11; V: TRBV18; J: TRBJ1-2; D: NA; DNA: TGTGCCAGCTCACGCCCGGATGGCTACACCTTC; CDR3: CASSRPDGYTF
size: few; length: 17; V: TRBV7-2; J: TRBJ1-2; D: TRBD1; DNA: TGTGCCAGCACCCTCACCGGGACAGGGCGTTTCGGCTATGGCTACACCTTC; CDR3: CASTLTGTGRFGYGYTF
size: many; length: 14; V: TRBV7-2; J: TRBJ2-5; D: NA; DNA: TGTGCCAGCAGATCACTAGTACGTCGGGAGACCCAGTACTTC; CDR3: CASRSLVRRETQYF
size: few; length: 16; V: TRBV14; J: TRBJ2-6; D: NA; DNA: TGTGCCAGCAGCCAATGGGGAGCTTCTGGGGCCAACGTCCTGACTTTC; CDR3: CASSQWGASGANVLTF
size: few; length: 16; V: TRBV5-1; J: TRBJ2-5; D: TRBD2; DNA: TGCGCCAGCAGCCGAAAGACTAGCGGGGAACAAGAGACCCAGTACTTC; CDR3: CASSRKTSGEQETQYF
size: NA; length: 12; V: TRBV25-1; J: TRBJ2-2; D: NA; DNA: TGTGCCAGCAGTGAATGGAGCGGGGAGCTGTTTTTT; CDR3: CASSEWSGELFF
size: NA; length: 14; V: TRBV2; J: TRBJ2-1; D: NA; DNA: TGTGCCAGCAGTGTCGGGGTGGGCTCCTCGGAGCAGTTCTTC; CDR3: CASSVGVGSSEQFF
size: few; length: 14; V: TRBV6-5; J: TRBJ2-7; D: NA; DNA: TGTGCCAGCAGTTTAGGAGGGAGAACCTACGAGCAGTACTTC; CDR3: CASSLGGRTYEQYF
size: few; length: 15; V: TRBV14; J: TRBJ2-3; D: TRBD2; DNA: TGTGCCAGCAGCCCCGGACTAGCTAGCACAGATACGCAGTATTTT; CDR3: CASSPGLASTDTQYF
size: few; length: 13; V: TRBV7-2; J: TRBJ2-7; D: NA; DNA: TGTGCCAGCAGCTCGGGTCGGGCCTACGAGCAGTACTTC; CDR3: CASSSGRAYEQYF
size: few; length: 16; V: TRBV4-3; J: TRBJ2-3; D: TRBD2; DNA: TGCGCCAGCAGCCAAGTCTTAGCGGGGAGCACAGATACGCAGTATTTT; CDR3: CASSQVLAGSTDTQYF
size: few; length: 16; V: TRBV7-9; J: TRBJ2-1; D: TRBD2; DNA: TGTGCCAGCAGCTGGAGCGGGGGACCCTCCTACAATGAGCAGTTCTTC; CDR3: CASSWSGGPSYNEQFF
size: NA; length: 15; V: TRBV9; J: TRBJ2-2; D: TRBD2; DNA: TGTGCCAGCAGCGTACTAGCGGGGGAGACCGGGGAGCTGTTTTTT; CDR3: CASSVLAGETGELFF
size: few; length: 14; V: TRBV29-1; J: TRBJ1-1; D: TRBD1; DNA: TGCAGCGTTCGACAGGGGGCTGGGAACACTGAAGCTTTCTTT; CDR3: CSVRQGAGNTEAFF
size: few; length: 13; V: TRBV9; J: TRBJ2-7; D: NA; DNA: TGTGCCAGCAGTAGGACAGATACCTACGAGCAGTACTTC; CDR3: CASSRTDTYEQYF
size: few; length: 14; V: TRBV7-2; J: TRBJ1-5; D: NA; DNA: TGTGCCAGCGCCTCGGGGGGACCAAATCAGCCCCAGCATTTT; CDR3: CASASGGPNQPQHF
size: NA; length: 13; V: TRBV4-3; J: TRBJ2-5; D: NA; DNA: TGCGCCAGCAGCCAAAGAGGGTTGGAGACCCAGTACTTC; CDR3: CASSQRGLETQYF
size: NA; length: 15; V: TRBV27; J: TRBJ1-5; D: NA; DNA: TGTGCCAGCAGTTTATCTCCGTATAGCAATCAGCCCCAGCATTTT; CDR3: CASSLSPYSNQPQHF
size: NA; length: 13; V: TRBV11-2; J: TRBJ1-1; D: NA; DNA: TGTGCCAGCAGCTTAGTCTCGAGCACTGAAGCTTTCTTT; CDR3: CASSLVSSTEAFF
size: few; length: 14; V: TRBV19; J: TRBJ2-2; D: TRBD1; DNA: TGTGCCAGTAGTACGGACAGGGGTACCGGGGAGCTGTTTTTT; CDR3: CASSTDRGTGELFF
size: NA; length: 15; V: TRBV6-5; J: TRBJ2-7; D: NA; DNA: TGTGCCAGCAGTTACTCGAATCCAGGAACTTACGAGCAGTACTTC; CDR3: CASSYSNPGTYEQYF
size: few; length: 16; V: TRBV14; J: TRBJ2-7; D: TRBD1; DNA: TGTGCCAGCAGCCAAGGCCTGGGGACAGGGAAATACGAGCAGTACTTC; CDR3: CASSQGLGTGKYEQYF
size: few; length: 12; V: TRBV6-5; J: TRBJ2-4; D: NA; DNA: TGTGCCAGCCAAAATTTCGGGAACATTCAGTACTTC; CDR3: CASQNFGNIQYF
size: few; length: 15; V: TRBV6-5; J: TRBJ2-1; D: TRBD1; DNA: TGTGCCAGCAGTTACACCGGGACAGGGGGCAATGAGCAGTTCTTC; CDR3: CASSYTGTGGNEQFF
size: few; length: 15; V: TRBV5-1; J: TRBJ2-5; D: TRBD1; DNA: TGCGCCAGCAGCTTACCGGGACAGGGGATGGAGACCCAGTACTTC; CDR3: CASSLPGQGMETQYF